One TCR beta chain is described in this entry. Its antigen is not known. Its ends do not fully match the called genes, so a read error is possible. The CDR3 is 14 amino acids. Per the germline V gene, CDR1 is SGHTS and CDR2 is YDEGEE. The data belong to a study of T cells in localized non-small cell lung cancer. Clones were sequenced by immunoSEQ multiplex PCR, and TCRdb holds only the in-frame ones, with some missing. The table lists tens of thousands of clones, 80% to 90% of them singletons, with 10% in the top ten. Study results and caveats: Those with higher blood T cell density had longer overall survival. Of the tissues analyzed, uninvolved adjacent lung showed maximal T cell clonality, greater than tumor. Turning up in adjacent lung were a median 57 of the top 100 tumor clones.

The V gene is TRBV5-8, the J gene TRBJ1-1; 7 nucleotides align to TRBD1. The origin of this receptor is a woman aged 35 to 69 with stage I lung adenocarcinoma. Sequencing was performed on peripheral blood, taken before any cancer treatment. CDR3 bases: TGTGCCAGCACCTTTGATACAGGGGAAACTGAAGATTTCTTT. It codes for CASTFDTGETEDFF. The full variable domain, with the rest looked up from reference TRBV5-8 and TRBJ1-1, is EAGVTQSPTHLIKTRGQQATLRCSPISGHTSVYWYQQALGLGLQFLLWYDEGEERNRGNFPPRFSGRQFPNYSSELNVNALELEDSALYLCASTFDTGETEDFFGQGTRLTVV.